This TCR beta chain was identified in a study of beta chain features in type 1 diabetes. Expressed TCRB transcripts were sequenced after all isolated RNA was converted to cDNA. Only in-frame clones appear in the TCRdb table, and some are missing; sequencing was by immunoSEQ multiplex PCR. The sample has 390,000 or so clones; about 15% are singletons. Germline assignment: CDR1 MNHNS and CDR2 SASEGT. The V and J ends lost 6 bases and 8 bases, in that order; junction bases with no gene match: 9. This CDR3 contains 14 residues. V usage is TRBV6-1 and J usage is TRBJ1-3; TRBD1 aligns across 8 bases. This TCR derives from a man younger than 40 in good health. The specimen sequenced was naive CD4+ T cells from blood. CDR3 protein: CASRADRAGDTIYF. In DNA form, the CDR3 reads TGTGCCAGCAGAGCGGACAGGGCGGGGGACACCATATATTTT.